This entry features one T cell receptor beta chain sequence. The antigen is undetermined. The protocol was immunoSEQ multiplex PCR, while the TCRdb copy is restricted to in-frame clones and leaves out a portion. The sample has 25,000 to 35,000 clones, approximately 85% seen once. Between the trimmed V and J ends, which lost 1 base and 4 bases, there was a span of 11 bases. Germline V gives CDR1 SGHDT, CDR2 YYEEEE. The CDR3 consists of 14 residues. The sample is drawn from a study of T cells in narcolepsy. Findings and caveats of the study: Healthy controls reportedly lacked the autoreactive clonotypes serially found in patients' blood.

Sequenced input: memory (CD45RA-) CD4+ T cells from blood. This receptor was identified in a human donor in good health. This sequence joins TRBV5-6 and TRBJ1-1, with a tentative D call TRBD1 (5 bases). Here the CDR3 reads CASSLFGGVTEAFF. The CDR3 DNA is TGTGCCAGCAGCTTGTTTGGGGGGGTCACTGAAGCTTTCTTT.